This T cell receptor beta chain is from a study of beta chain features in type 1 diabetes. Via CD45RO/CCR7/CD25/CD127/CD95/CD27, cells of the CD4+ naive, central memory, regulatory and stem cell-like memory subsets were sorted. Expressed TCRB transcripts were sequenced because the entire RNA isolate underwent reverse transcription. Repertoires were generated with immunoSEQ multiplex PCR, while TCRdb's copy carries only in-frame clones and drops some. The sample shows 350,000 or so clones, around 19% of them seen only once. The sample comprised naive CD4+ T cells from blood. This TCR derives from a woman under 30 in good health.

CDR3 coding DNA: TGCGCCAGCAGCTGGACTAGCGGGTTCTCCTACGAGCAGTACTTC. It translates to CASSWTSGFSYEQYF. The chain combines TRBV5-1 with TRBJ2-7, with 11 bases aligning to TRBD2. The length of the CDR3 is 15 residues. J lost 0 bases, V lost 3 bases, and 2 bases had no gene match. Germline values: CDR1 SGHRS, CDR2 YFSETQ.